Listed here are 29 T cell receptor beta chains from one sample, sequenced in a study of blood T cells in healthy people across ages. The authors ran a second PCR of about 6 to 12 cycles using a sample-barcoded 5' primer and a J-beta primer mix. Each CDR3 protein gets one entry after TCRdb re-called the 5' RACE reads with MiXCR. The sample consists of hundreds of thousands of distinct CDR3 sequences, around 21% of them appearing once. The sequenced material came from blood. These receptors all come from a man aged 65 to 85 in good health.

The rearrangement joins TRBV7-9 to TRBJ2-5; D is perhaps TRBD1 (6 bases). Per the germline V gene, CDR1 is SEHNR and CDR2 is FQNEAQ (reference sequence). The CDR3 has 12 residues. Trimming stripped 6 bases from V and 3 bases from J, with 8 bases between. CDR3: CASRRTEETQYF. DNA for the CDR3: TGTGCCAGCAGAAGGACAGAAGAGACCCAGTACTTC.

A word on this clonotype: Its ends do not fully match the called genes, so a read error is possible. The V and J genes are TRBV28 and TRBJ2-4; the D is unclear. There are 17 residues in the CDR3. The germline gives CDR1 MDHEN, CDR2 SYDVKM. The CDR3 region is CASSPVVKALAKNIRYF. CDR3 DNA sequence: TGTGCCAGCAGTCCCGTGGTGAAGGCCTTGGCCAAAAACATTCGGTACTTC.

This clonotype was counted a few times. This chain connects TRBV28 to TRBJ2-7; no reliable D call. Germline CDR1 and CDR2: MDHEN and SYDVKM. Trimming took off 8 bases at V and 4 bases at J, with 15 bases between the two ends. There are 13 residues in the CDR3. The CDR3 DNA sequence: TGTGCCAGCTTCGGTACTGATGGATACGAGCAGTACTTC. This gives the protein CASFGTDGYEQYF.

This clonotype showed up just a few times. The J gene is TRBJ2-1, the V gene TRBV3-1, with a weak D call TRBD1 (5 bases). CDR1 is LGHDT and CDR2 is YNNKEL in the germline V gene (reference sequence). V was trimmed by 4 bases and J by 6 bases, leaving 13 bases between them. The CDR3 is 14 amino acids. CDR3 DNA: TGTGCCAGCAGCCCTCAGGGCCGTATCAATGAGCAGTTCTTC. This translates into CASSPQGRINEQFF.

As DNA, the CDR3 is TGTGCCAGCAGCCAGATAGACGGCGAGCAGTACTTC. It is translated as CASSQIDGEQYF. The J gene is TRBJ2-7, the V gene TRBV3-1; D call uncertain. This CDR3 region has 12 residues. The germline V gene has CDR1 LGHDT and CDR2 YNNKEL (reference sequence). Trimming took off 3 bases at V and 6 bases at J, with 9 bases between the two ends.

This clonotype was picked up a small number of times. The chain joins TRBV11-3 to TRBJ2-5; maybe TRBD1 (5 bases). The J call may not be correct, given that the DNA end is closer to TRBJ2-1. CDR1 is SGHNT and CDR2 is YENEEA in the germline V gene. The CDR3 has 14 amino acids. CDR3 bases: TGTGCCAGCAGCTTAGAGGGCAGGGACAATGAGCAGTTCTTC. Its translation: CASSLEGRDNEQFF.

The chain employs TRBV5-1 and TRBJ1-5, with 7 bases matching TRBD1. This CDR3 has 15 residues. The germline CDR1 and CDR2 sequences are SGHRS and YFSETQ. The junction had 5 bases not matched to a gene; V was cut back by 2 bases and J by 3 bases. The CDR3 DNA reads TGCGCCAGCAGCTTCACAGGGGAATACAATCAGCCCCAGCATTTT. Its protein product is CASSFTGEYNQPQHF.

This clonotype has just a few counts. The CDR3 nucleotides read TGTGCCAGCAGTGAAGCTGAACGGTCGGTAGGATACTTC. This translates into CASSEAERSVGYF. This chain connects TRBV2 to TRBJ2-4; D uncertain. Germline V CDR1 and CDR2: SNHLY, FYNNEI. The V end lost 0 bases, the J end lost 16 bases, and 16 bases lay between the germline ends. The CDR3 length is 13 residues.

This sequence joins TRBV28 and TRBJ2-5, with 9 bases identical to TRBD2. The DNA end is more similar to TRBJ2-7, so the J call may be wrong. In germline, CDR1 is MDHEN, CDR2 SYDVKM. This CDR3 is built from 15 residues. This chain's CDR3 is CASKAPLAGVNEQYF. Written as DNA, the CDR3 is TGTGCCAGCAAAGCACCCTTAGCGGGAGTCAACGAGCAGTACTTC.

As to this clonotype: With a much larger clone just one base away, this may be a read error. V and J are TRBV6-1 and TRBJ2-5; 9 nucleotides line up with TRBD2. The DNA end lines up better with TRBJ2-1; the J call may be wrong. Germline V lookup: CDR1 MNHNS, CDR2 SASEGT. CDR3 size: 15 residues. This CDR3 reads CASSGGRASYNEQFF. DNA of the CDR3: TGTGCCAGCAGTGGCGGGAGGGCCTCCTACAATGAGCAGTTCTTC.

The chain is built from TRBV12-3 or TRBV12-4 and TRBJ1-1, with 7 positions matching TRBD1. The CDR3 covers 12 residues. The trim removed 5 bases at V and 11 bases at J, leaving 8 bases unmatched. The CDR3 region is CASSQRTGAAFF. In nucleotides, the CDR3 is TGTGCCAGCAGTCAAAGGACAGGAGCTGCTTTCTTT.

In its sample, this clonotype was seen a few times. The V gene is TRBV28, the J gene TRBJ1-1, with D tentatively TRBD1 (6 bases). V was clipped by 1 base and J by 5 bases, with 11 bases between them. Germline lookup yields CDR1 MDHEN and CDR2 SYDVKM. There are 14 residues in the CDR3. The CDR3 loop reads CASSLYGRGTEAFF. The CDR3 nucleotides read TGTGCCAGCAGTTTATACGGGAGGGGGACTGAAGCTTTCTTT.

The rearrangement uses TRBV24-1 and TRBJ2-3, with TRBD2 as a possible D gene (5 bases). V was clipped by 4 bases and J by 6 bases, with 16 bases between them. The CDR3 covers 15 residues. Germline V CDR1 and CDR2: KGHDR, SFDVKD. This chain's CDR3 is CATSEGTSAWDTQYF. CDR3 DNA sequence: TGTGCCACCAGTGAAGGTACTAGTGCATGGGATACGCAGTATTTT.

The chain's CDR3 is CASSLEQGRNTEAFF. The CDR3 coding sequence is TGTGCCAGCAGCTTAGAACAGGGGAGGAACACTGAAGCTTTCTTT. This chain joins TRBV7-9 and TRBJ1-1; the match to TRBD1 covers 7 bases. This CDR3 spans 15 amino acids. Germline V lookup: CDR1 SEHNR, CDR2 FQNEAQ (reference sequence). V lost 1 base and J lost 1; bases outside the gene matches: 3.

This clonotype was detected a few times. The V and J genes are TRBV20-1 and TRBJ2-3, with TRBD2 identical over 10 bases. This CDR3 comprises 15 residues. Germline V CDR1 and CDR2: DFQATT, SNEGSKA (reference sequence). Trimming took 6 bases from V and 6 from J; bases not matched to a gene: 12. CDR3 sequence (DNA): TGCAGTGCCAATCTAGCGGGAGTAGTTCGGGATACGCAGTATTTT. Translation: CSANLAGVVRDTQYF.

There are a few counts of this clonotype. The CDR3 sequence: CASSLPTYEQYF. CDR3 nucleotide sequence: TGTGCCAGCAGCTTACCAACCTACGAGCAGTACTTC. This chain uses TRBV7-2 with TRBJ2-7; the D is unclear. The CDR3 is made up of 12 amino acids. The V gene's germline CDR1 is SGHTA and CDR2 FQGNSA. Deletions cut 2 bases from V and 2 bases from J, with 4 bases between. Full variable domain (rest looked up from reference TRBV7-2 and TRBJ2-7): GAGVSQSPSNKVTEKGKDVELRCDPISGHTALYWYRQSLGQGLEFLIYFQGNSAPDKSGLPSDRFSAERTGGSVSTLTIQRTQQEDSAVYLCASSLPTYEQYFGPGTRLTVT.

The chain combines TRBV3-1 with TRBJ2-4, with TRBD1 as a possible D gene (6 bases). Between the trimmed V and J ends, which lost 1 base and 5 bases, there was a span of 15 bases. The CDR3 extends over 16 amino acids. Germline V lookup: CDR1 LGHDT, CDR2 YNNKEL (reference sequence). In nucleotides, the CDR3 is TGTGCCAGCAGCCAAGTTTATGGGGGCTCCCAAAACATTCAGTACTTC. This sequence encodes CASSQVYGGSQNIQYF.

This rearrangement joins TRBV29-1 to TRBJ2-7; D is unresolved. CDR1 and CDR2 (germline): SQVTM, ANQGSEA. This CDR3 spans 12 amino acids. The ends were cut back, 7 bases at V and 0 bases at J, with 10 bases in the middle. CDR3 sequence: CSGASNSYEQYF. The CDR3 nucleotides are TGCAGCGGTGCAAGTAACTCCTACGAGCAGTACTTC.

The J gene is TRBJ1-2, the V gene TRBV19, with D maybe TRBD1 (6 bases). The CDR3 runs 13 residues. V was shortened by 8 bases and J by 6 bases, with 16 bases between the two germline ends. Per germline, CDR1 LNHDA and CDR2 SQIVND (reference sequence). CDR3 protein: CASRAQGPDGYTF. The DNA of the CDR3 is TGTGCCAGTCGTGCTCAGGGGCCCGATGGCTACACCTTC.

This clonotype was detected a few times. This chain joins TRBV29-1 and TRBJ2-3; 7 positions match TRBD1. V was pared by 5 bases and J by 4 bases, with 9 bases of the junction left unmatched. Germline-derived CDR1 and CDR2 are SQVTM and ANQGSEA. This CDR3 comprises 14 residues. The CDR3 DNA reads TGCAGCGTTATCAGGGGGATAATCCCAGATACGCAGTATTTT. It specifies CSVIRGIIPDTQYF.

V gene TRBV4-3 combines with J gene TRBJ2-3, with 12 bases fitting TRBD2. Germline V gene sequence: CDR1 LGHNA, CDR2 YSLEER. With 1 base clipped from V and 4 bases from J, the junction kept 9 bases outside the gene matches. The CDR3 runs to 18 residues. In DNA form, the CDR3 reads TGCGCCAGCAGCCAAGGGACTAGCGGGATAGGATTGGCAGATACGCAGTATTTT. Amino acid sequence: CASSQGTSGIGLADTQYF.

V gene TRBV2 combines with J gene TRBJ2-7; D not resolved. Germline-derived CDR1 and CDR2 are SNHLY and FYNNEI. This CDR3 region has 12 residues. V was pared by 4 bases and J by 6 bases, with 10 bases between. The CDR3, as DNA: TGTGCCAGCAGTGTTTCCTATGGCGAGCAGTACTTC. It yields the protein CASSVSYGEQYF.

V gene TRBV4-3 combines with J gene TRBJ2-7; tentative D call: TRBD2 (5 bases). V lost 0 bases, J lost 6 bases, and 9 bases lay in between. The length of the CDR3 is 13 residues. Looked up from germline, CDR1 is LGHNA and CDR2 is YSLEER. CDR3 sequence (DNA): TGCGCCAGCAGCCAAGATTCGGGATTCGAGCAGTACTTC. Encoded protein: CASSQDSGFEQYF.

This clonotype was seen only once. The chain combines TRBV20-1 with TRBJ2-5; D gene uncertain. The V end lost 4 bases, the J end lost 5 bases, and 5 bases lay between the germline ends. Germline CDR1 reads DFQATT; CDR2 reads SNEGSKA (reference sequence). CDR3 size: 10 residues. CDR3 nucleotide sequence: TGCAGTGCTACCTGGGAGACCCAGTACTTC. Protein: CSATWETQYF.

V usage is TRBV25-1 and J usage is TRBJ1-5; 8 bases are a match to TRBD1. The CDR3 sequence is 16 residues long. Germline V gene lookup returns CDR1 MGHDK and CDR2 SYGVNS. V dropped 5 bases and J dropped 1; count of bases not matched to a gene: 7. CDR3 DNA sequence: TGTGCCAGCAGTACTCAACAGGGGGGAAGCAATCAGCCCCAGCATTTT. Its protein product is CASSTQQGGSNQPQHF. Supplemented by reference TRBV25-1 and TRBJ1-5, the full variable domain reads EADIYQTPRYLVIGTGKKITLECSQTMGHDKMYWYQQDPGMELHLIHYSYGVNSTEKGDLSSESTVSRIRTEHFPLTLESARPSHTSQYLCASSTQQGGSNQPQHFGDGTRLSIL.

Only a few counts were recorded for this clonotype. Sequence at one end of the junction differs from germline and may be a read error. The genes are TRBV4-1 and TRBJ2-7, with D hard to call. This CDR3 is built from 18 residues. Germline loops: CDR1 MGHRA, CDR2 YSYEKL. The chain's CDR3 is CASSQALVTNLQYYERYF. The DNA for the CDR3 is TGCGCCAGCAGCCAAGCGTTGGTAACCAACCTCCAATACTACGAGCGGTACTTC.

The chain uses TRBV12-3 or TRBV12-4 and TRBJ2-3, with D possibly being TRBD1 (6 bases). The ends were cut back, 2 bases at V and 5 bases at J, with 11 bases in the middle. The CDR3 consists of 14 residues. The CDR3 here is CASSLQGFIDTQYF. As DNA, the CDR3 is TGTGCCAGCAGTTTACAGGGGTTTATAGATACGCAGTATTTT.

This clonotype has just one count. The rearrangement links TRBV5-1 to TRBJ2-3; 10 bases align to TRBD2. V shed 1 base, J shed 0 bases, and the junction held 8 bases outside the gene matches. The CDR3 totals 18 residues. Germline lookup yields CDR1 SGHRS and CDR2 YFSETQ. CDR3 protein: CASSLRTSGVPSTDTQYF. CDR3 bases: TGCGCCAGCAGCTTGCGGACTAGCGGCGTACCTAGCACAGATACGCAGTATTTT.

This clonotype appeared a few times. The chain employs TRBV7-9 and TRBJ2-1; a possible D gene is TRBD2 (6 bases). In germline, CDR1 is SEHNR, CDR2 FQNEAQ (reference sequence). V was cut by 4 bases and J by 8 bases, with 18 bases left in between. The CDR3 has 15 residues. CDR3 in amino acids: CASSYGGGRGDEQFF. In DNA form, the CDR3 reads TGTGCCAGCAGCTACGGAGGAGGGAGAGGCGATGAGCAGTTCTTC.